The 22 T cell receptor beta chains below all came from one sample that was sequenced in a study of blood T cell repertoires in COVID-19. Clones were sequenced by immunoSEQ multiplex PCR, and TCRdb holds only the in-frame ones, with some missing. The table shows more than 250,000 clones, with about 90% occurring only once. What was sequenced was PBMCs or T cells enriched from blood (not recorded which). The receptors were gathered from a woman aged 30 to 39 who had recovered from COVID-19.

This sequence joins TRBV5-1 and TRBJ2-7, with D perhaps TRBD2 (5 bases). V lost 0 bases to trimming and J lost 5 bases, with 15 bases between them. The germline V gene has CDR1 SGHRS and CDR2 YFSETQ. The CDR3 has 15 amino acids. This CDR3 reads CASSLDGVPFDEQYF. The CDR3 DNA follows: TGCGCCAGCAGCTTGGACGGGGTCCCCTTTGACGAGCAGTACTTC.

The chain is built from TRBV4-1 and TRBJ2-1, with D possibly being TRBD2 (6 bases). V gave up 1 base and J gave up 8 bases, with 18 bases separating them. There are 16 residues in the CDR3. Germline V lookup: CDR1 MGHRA, CDR2 YSYEKL. The CDR3 coding sequence is TGCGCCAGCAGCCAAGTGGGGGGAATCGGTGTTGATGAGCAGTTCTTC. This encodes CASSQVGGIGVDEQFF.

V gene TRBV5-1 combines with J gene TRBJ2-7, with 7 bases matching TRBD1. The germline V gene encodes CDR1 SGHRS and CDR2 YFSETQ. The CDR3 is 16 residues long. V shed 4 bases and J 1 base; nucleotides not matched to a gene: 11. The DNA for the CDR3 is TGCGCCAGCAGCCTCCCCCGGGACAGAGCATCCTACGAGCAGTACTTC. This encodes CASSLPRDRASYEQYF.

The chain employs TRBV6-5 and TRBJ1-5; D may be TRBD1 (5 bases). Deletions cut 2 bases from V and 11 bases from J, with 7 bases between. The germline V gene encodes CDR1 MNHEY and CDR2 SVGAGI. The CDR3 has 11 residues. CDR3 region: CASSYGGSQHF. For the CDR3, the DNA is TGTGCCAGCAGTTACGGGGGGTCCCAGCATTTT.

V gene TRBV5-1 combines with J gene TRBJ1-2; D may be TRBD1 (5 bases). Germline values: CDR1 SGHRS, CDR2 YFSETQ. This CDR3 comprises 13 residues. Deletions cut 4 bases from V and 5 bases from J, with 12 bases between. This CDR3 is CASSPRTRYGYTF. The CDR3 coding sequence is TGCGCCAGCAGCCCCCGGACAAGGTATGGCTACACCTTC.

The CDR3 spells CASSVGLATYNEQFF. CDR3 coding DNA: TGTGCCAGCAGCGTGGGACTAGCGACCTACAATGAGCAGTTCTTC. The chain recombines TRBV9 with TRBJ2-1, with 10 bases matching TRBD2. Germline values: CDR1 SGDLS, CDR2 YYNGEE. The CDR3 has 15 residues. Trimming removed 2 bases from V and 2 bases from J; junction bases left unmatched: 1.

The chain uses TRBV5-4 and TRBJ1-2; 7 bases match TRBD1. This CDR3 has 14 amino acids. V dropped 3 bases and J dropped 0; count of bases not matched to a gene: 2. Germline V gives CDR1 SGHNT, CDR2 YYREEE (reference sequence). In DNA form, the CDR3 reads TGTGCCAGCAGCTACAGGGGTTCTAACTATGGCTACACCTTC. Protein: CASSYRGSNYGYTF.

The chain uses TRBV27 and TRBJ1-1; no definite D call. This CDR3 has 18 residues. V dropped 6 bases and J dropped 3 bases, with 26 bases sitting between them. Germline V gene data show CDR1 as MNHEY and CDR2 as SMNVEV (reference sequence). In DNA form, the CDR3 reads TGTGCCAGCAGCCCCCGCCCGGGCGCCAAGCCGGAGGACACTGAAGCTTTCTTT. Translated: CASSPRPGAKPEDTEAFF.

V gene TRBV18 combines with J gene TRBJ1-2, with D maybe TRBD1 (6 bases). CDR1 is KGHSH and CDR2 is LQKENI in the germline V gene. V was trimmed by 3 bases and J by 4 bases, leaving 9 bases between them. The CDR3 is made up of 13 amino acids. In DNA, the CDR3 is TGTGCCAGCTCACCCCAGGGGATCTATGGCTACACCTTC. Amino acid sequence: CASSPQGIYGYTF.

The chain couples TRBV19 to TRBJ1-5; a possible D gene is TRBD1 (6 bases). Germline values: CDR1 LNHDA, CDR2 SQIVND (reference sequence). Trimming removed 7 bases at V and 1 base at J, with 11 bases between. The CDR3 is made up of 14 amino acids. The CDR3 sequence is CASNQGISNQPQHF. The CDR3 DNA follows: TGTGCCAGTAATCAGGGGATCAGCAATCAGCCCCAGCATTTT.

V gene TRBV19 combines with J gene TRBJ2-7; D is unresolved. Deletions cut 3 bases from V and 3 bases from J, with 9 bases between. The CDR3 has 13 residues. Germline lookup yields CDR1 LNHDA and CDR2 SQIVND (reference sequence). This chain's CDR3 is CASSMRHSYEQYF. Written as DNA, the CDR3 is TGTGCCAGTAGTATGAGACACAGCTACGAGCAGTACTTC. Combining the CDR3 with reference TRBV19 and TRBJ2-7 gives the whole variable domain DGGITQSPKYLFRKEGQNVTLSCEQNLNHDAMYWYRQDPGQGLRLIYYSQIVNDFQKGDIAEGYSVSREKKESFPLTVTSAQKNPTAFYLCASSMRHSYEQYFGPGTRLTVT.

V is TRBV10-3 and J is TRBJ1-2; 7 bases map to TRBD1. Germline trimming cut 4 bases from V and 8 bases from J; bases unmatched to any gene: 7. The germline CDR1 and CDR2 sequences are ENHRY and SYGVKD. This CDR3 is built from 13 residues. CDR3 in amino acids: CAISAATGEGYTF. The CDR3 nucleotides are TGTGCCATCAGTGCTGCCACAGGGGAAGGCTACACCTTC.

Here the CDR3 DNA reads TGTGCCAGCCGCCTCCAGGGGGTTGGTGGCTACACCTTC. This encodes CASRLQGVGGYTF. The chain recombines TRBV7-2 with TRBJ1-2; 7 bases fit TRBD1. Germline CDR1 is SGHTA and CDR2 is FQGNSA. Trimming removed 8 bases from V and 7 bases from J; junction bases left unmatched: 10. The CDR3 covers 13 residues.

This clone has just one count. The V gene is TRBV6-5, the J gene TRBJ1-3; D possibly corresponds to TRBD1 (6 bases). The V gene lost 2 bases and the J gene lost 1 base, with 6 bases spanning the gap. This CDR3 has 14 amino acids. Germline V gene lookup returns CDR1 MNHEY and CDR2 SVGAGI. In nucleotides, the CDR3 is TGTGCCAGCAGTTACCAGGGGTCTGGAAACACCATATATTTT. It is translated as CASSYQGSGNTIYF.

The V and J genes are TRBV5-1 and TRBJ2-1; D is perhaps TRBD1 (5 bases). The CDR3 spans 15 residues. The germline gives CDR1 SGHRS, CDR2 YFSETQ. V lost 3 bases and J lost 2, with 12 bases in between. The CDR3 spells CASSSLGPPYNEQFF. CDR3 nucleotide sequence: TGCGCCAGCAGCTCGTTGGGGCCCCCCTACAATGAGCAGTTCTTC.

The chain couples TRBV5-1 to TRBJ2-3; D may be TRBD1 (5 bases). V lost 0 bases and J 5 bases, leaving 10 bases between the germline ends. CDR3 length equals 14 residues. Germline V gives CDR1 SGHRS, CDR2 YFSETQ. CDR3: CASSLARAVDTQYF. For the CDR3, the DNA is TGCGCCAGCAGCTTGGCCAGGGCCGTAGATACGCAGTATTTT.

The CDR3 nucleotides read TGTGCCAGCAGGAGGACAGGGGGCGGGGAGACCCAGTACTTC. Its translation is CASRRTGGGETQYF. The chain couples TRBV6-5 to TRBJ2-5, with 11 bases lining up with TRBD1. J was trimmed by 5 bases and V by 6 bases; bases with no gene match: 5. The CDR3 contains 14 residues. Germline V gene sequence: CDR1 MNHEY, CDR2 SVGAGI.

The chain links TRBV30 to TRBJ1-1; D gene unclear. The germline gives CDR1 GTSNPN, CDR2 SVGIG (reference sequence). Trimming took 0 bases from V and 8 from J, leaving 7 bases between them. The CDR3 is 11 amino acids. CDR3: CAWSVPYEAFF. CDR3 coding DNA: TGTGCCTGGAGTGTACCCTACGAAGCTTTCTTT.

In DNA form, the CDR3 reads TGCGCCAGCAGTACAAAGGGGGAGACCCAGTACTTC. Amino acid sequence: CASSTKGETQYF. The chain combines TRBV5-1 with TRBJ2-5, with D possibly matching TRBD1 (5 bases). This CDR3 spans 12 amino acids. CDR1 and CDR2 from the germline V gene are SGHRS and YFSETQ. V gave up 5 bases and J gave up 5 bases, with 10 bases separating them.

This chain uses TRBV14 with TRBJ1-4; the D is unclear. The V and J ends lost 0 bases and 11 bases respectively, with 16 bases between them. This CDR3 is built from 15 residues. Looked up from germline, CDR1 is SGHDN and CDR2 is FVKESK. This CDR3 reads CASSQEREYREKLFF. The DNA of the CDR3 is TGTGCCAGCAGCCAAGAAAGGGAATATCGGGAGAAACTGTTTTTT.

CDR3 residues: CASSQPQNYGYTF. CDR3 coding DNA: TGTGCCAGCAGCCAGCCCCAGAACTATGGCTACACCTTC. The genes are TRBV3-1 (or the pseudogene TRBV3-2) and TRBJ1-2; unclear D gene. This CDR3 has 13 residues. V lost 3 bases and J lost 2, with 7 bases in between. CDR1 is LGHDT, CDR2 YNNKEL, per germline (reference sequence).

This chain joins TRBV6-5 and TRBJ2-7; possible D gene TRBD2, 5 bases. The ends were cut back, 2 bases at V and 5 bases at J, with 19 bases in the middle. The length of the CDR3 is 16 residues. The V gene's germline CDR1 is MNHEY and CDR2 SVGAGI. This CDR3 is CASSYVRLGGPHEQYF. CDR3 in DNA: TGTGCCAGCAGTTACGTCCGACTGGGCGGGCCCCACGAGCAGTACTTC.